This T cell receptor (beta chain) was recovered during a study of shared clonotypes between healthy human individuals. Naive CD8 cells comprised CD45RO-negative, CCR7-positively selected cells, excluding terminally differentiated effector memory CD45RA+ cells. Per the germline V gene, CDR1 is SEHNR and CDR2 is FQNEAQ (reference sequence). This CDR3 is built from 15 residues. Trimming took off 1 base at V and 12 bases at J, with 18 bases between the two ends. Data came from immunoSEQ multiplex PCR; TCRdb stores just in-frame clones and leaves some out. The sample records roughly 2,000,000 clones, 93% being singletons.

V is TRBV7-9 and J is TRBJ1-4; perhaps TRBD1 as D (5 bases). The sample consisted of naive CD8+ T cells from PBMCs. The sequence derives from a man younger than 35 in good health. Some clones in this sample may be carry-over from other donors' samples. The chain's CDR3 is CASSLGDALTTELFF. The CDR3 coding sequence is TGTGCCAGCAGCTTAGGGGACGCTTTAACCACAGAACTGTTTTTT. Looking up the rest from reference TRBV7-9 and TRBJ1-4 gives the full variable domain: DTGVSQNPRHKITKRGQNVTFRCDPISEHNRLYWYRQTLGQGPEFLTYFQNEAQLEKSRLLSDRFSAERPKGSFSTLEIQRTEQGDSAMYLCASSLGDALTTELFFGSGTQLSVL.